Listed below are T cell receptor beta chains from one sample, sequenced in a study of T cells in Graves' hyperthyroidism and ophthalmopathy. TCRdb re-called the multiplex PCR reads through MiXCR, storing one row per CDR3 protein. Among around 520,000 distinct CDR3 sequences listed, 12% to 15% were seen once. The sample consisted of blood. These receptors all come from a woman in her 40s with Graves' hyperthyroidism. Both conserved end residues are part of each CDR3. A D gene is named only where the DNA matches it firmly. Clone size is given for some rows only: seen once, a few or many times, or a class if the clone is expanded.

DNA	CDR3	D	J	size	length	V
TGTGCCAGCAGTTCAACCCTAGTCACCTACGAGCAGTACTTC	CASSSTLVTYEQYF	NA	TRBJ2-7	many	14	TRBV28
TGTGCCAGCAGCCCCCCCGCTCTACAGGCCTCTAATGAAAAACTGTTTTTT	CASSPPALQASNEKLFF	NA	TRBJ1-4	few	17	TRBV28
TGTGCCAGCACCCGTGGGACAACTAATGAAAAACTGTTTTTT	CASTRGTTNEKLFF	NA	TRBJ1-4	few	14	TRBV25-1
TGTGCCAGCAGCTTGGTGCCTAGCGGGAGGGAAAACAATGAGCAGTTCTTC	CASSLVPSGRENNEQFF	TRBD2	TRBJ2-1	many	17	TRBV5-6
TGCGCCAGCAGTTTACGACAGGACGGTAATGAAAAACTGTTTTTT	CASSLRQDGNEKLFF	NA	TRBJ1-4	NA	15	TRBV5-1
TGTGCCAGCAACCGGGACAACAATCAGCCCCAGCATTTT	CASNRDNNQPQHF	NA	TRBJ1-5	few	13	TRBV6-2/TRBV6-3
TGTGCCAGCAGCCCCGAGAAGCGGGTTCCCCATGAGCAGTTCTTC	CASSPEKRVPHEQFF	NA	TRBJ2-1	many	15	TRBV7-3
TGTGCCAGCGCTCAGGGATTCTCTGGAAACACCATATATTTT	CASAQGFSGNTIYF	NA	TRBJ1-3	NA	14	TRBV7-2
TGTGCCAGCAGCTTAGCGCGAACAGGTGACTCCTACAATGAGCAGTTCTTC	CASSLARTGDSYNEQFF	NA	TRBJ2-1	many	17	TRBV7-2
TGTGCCAGCAGTTCCCTGGGACAGGGGACTAGCGGGAGTTTCGACGAGCAGTACTTC	CASSSLGQGTSGSFDEQYF	TRBD2	TRBJ2-7	NA	19	TRBV28
TGTGCCATCAGGGGATTGGGCGGGCAGAAAACCATTCAGTACTTC	CAIRGLGGQKTIQYF	NA	TRBJ2-4	NA	15	TRBV10-3
TGTGCCAGCACCGCGATTAGCGGGAGGATCTTCCACGAGCAGTACTTC	CASTAISGRIFHEQYF	TRBD2	TRBJ2-7	many	16	TRBV12-3/TRBV12-4
TGTGCCAGCAGCCCTCTGGACGCCTCGGGCTACACCTTC	CASSPLDASGYTF	NA	TRBJ1-2	many	13	TRBV14
TGTGCCAGCAGCCAAGCACTAGCCCAAATCTACAATGAGCAGTTCTTC	CASSQALAQIYNEQFF	NA	TRBJ2-1	many	16	TRBV3-1
TGCAGTGCAAGCGGGAACTCCTACAATGAGCAGTTCTTC	CSASGNSYNEQFF	TRBD2	TRBJ2-1	many	13	TRBV20-1
TGCAGTGCCCCTGGGACTAGCGGGAGTGGGAAGACCCAGTACTTC	CSAPGTSGSGKTQYF	TRBD2	TRBJ2-5	NA	15	TRBV20-1
TGCAGTGTGAGGAGAACTAGCGGGATCAATGAGCAGTTCTTC	CSVRRTSGINEQFF	TRBD2	TRBJ2-1	many	14	TRBV20-1
TGTGCCAGCTCACCACCTAACGCAGGCTCCTACAATGAGCAGTTCTTC	CASSPPNAGSYNEQFF	NA	TRBJ2-1	many	16	TRBV18
TGTGCCAGCAGTTTATCGAGCGGGGCTTTGGGGGAGCAGTACTTC	CASSLSSGALGEQYF	TRBD2	TRBJ2-7	many	15	TRBV28
TGTGCCACTACATTGGGGGCGCGGGAGACCCAGTACTTC	CATTLGARETQYF	NA	TRBJ2-5	many	13	TRBV7-8
TGTGCCAGCAGGCGCCCCGGCAACACCCCTAGCACAGATACGCAGTATTTT	CASRRPGNTPSTDTQYF	NA	TRBJ2-3	NA	17	TRBV5-5
TGTGCCAGCAGTGTAGAGCCCCGAAATGAGCAGTTCTTC	CASSVEPRNEQFF	NA	TRBJ2-1	few	13	TRBV27
TGTGCCAGCAGCTTAGTTGGCGGAGGTATGGGGAACACTGAAGCTTTCTTT	CASSLVGGGMGNTEAFF	NA	TRBJ1-1	many	17	TRBV7-2
TGTGCCAGCAGCCGCCCCCGGGACACCGTCGACACCGGGGAGCTGTTTTTT	CASSRPRDTVDTGELFF	NA	TRBJ2-2	many	17	TRBV12-3/TRBV12-4
TGCGCCAGCAGCTTGGCCGCAGGGACCTCCTACGAGCAGTACTTC	CASSLAAGTSYEQYF	NA	TRBJ2-7	many	15	TRBV5-1
TGTGCCAGCAGCCCCCGGCTTGGGGCTGACACCATATATTTT	CASSPRLGADTIYF	NA	TRBJ1-3	few	14	TRBV9
TGTGCCAGCAGCTGGGGCAGAGCCTCTGAAGCTTTCTTT	CASSWGRASEAFF	NA	TRBJ1-1	many	13	TRBV2
TGTGCCAGCAGCGTAGACCCCAACACCTTCCTCAATTCACCCCTCCACTTT	CASSVDPNTFLNSPLHF	NA	TRBJ1-6	NA	17	TRBV9
TGTGCCAGCGCCCGAGGCTATGGCTACACCTTC	CASARGYGYTF	NA	TRBJ1-2	many	11	TRBV28
TGTGCCAGCAGCCTTGTTCCGGGGGGACAGGGATTCGAAGAGACCCAGTACTTC	CASSLVPGGQGFEETQYF	TRBD1	TRBJ2-5	many	18	TRBV3-1
TGCAGTGCTAGAGCCCCGCAGGGTTACGAGCAGTACTTC	CSARAPQGYEQYF	NA	TRBJ2-7	many	13	TRBV20-1
TGTGCCAGCAGCTCCTGGGCTAGCGGGAGGTCTGAGCAGTACTTC	CASSSWASGRSEQYF	TRBD2	TRBJ2-7	NA	15	TRBV11-2
TGCAGTGCTAGATGGACTAGCGGGAGTACCTACGAGCAGTACTTC	CSARWTSGSTYEQYF	TRBD2	TRBJ2-7	few	15	TRBV20-1
TGTGCCAGCAGCCTTCGACTTGGCGGTCCCCGGGAAGAGACCCAGTACTTC	CASSLRLGGPREETQYF	NA	TRBJ2-5	NA	17	TRBV5-4
TGTGCCAGCAGTTCACTGACGGACAGGGCCTGGGCTTTCTTT	CASSSLTDRAWAFF	TRBD1	TRBJ1-1	few	14	TRBV12-3/TRBV12-4
TGTGCCACCAGTGAGGGGACAGGGGTCGACACCGGGGAGCTGTTTTTT	CATSEGTGVDTGELFF	TRBD1	TRBJ2-2	few	16	TRBV24-1
TGTGCCAGCACAGGCAGTCTCTACGAGCAGTACTTC	CASTGSLYEQYF	NA	TRBJ2-7	few	12	TRBV6-4
TGTGCCAGCAGTTTTTCGCTGGGGGACAGGGGCAATCAGCCCCAGCATTTT	CASSFSLGDRGNQPQHF	TRBD1	TRBJ1-5	many	17	TRBV12-3/TRBV12-4
TGTGCCAGCAGCCCCTCACAGGGGGTCGGGTACAATGAGCAGTTCTTC	CASSPSQGVGYNEQFF	TRBD1	TRBJ2-1	many	16	TRBV7-2
TGCAGTGCTAGAGATCTTCTGGACGGATCGAACAATGAGCAGTTCTTC	CSARDLLDGSNNEQFF	NA	TRBJ2-1	many	16	TRBV20-1
TGTGCCAGCAGCCACGACACTGCAACTAATGAAAAACTGTTTTTT	CASSHDTATNEKLFF	NA	TRBJ1-4	NA	15	TRBV2
TGTGCCTGGAGTGGACTAGCGGGAGGATACAATGAGCAGTTCTTC	CAWSGLAGGYNEQFF	TRBD2	TRBJ2-1	many	15	TRBV30
TGTGCCACCAGTGACCAGAACACAGATACGCAGTATTTT	CATSDQNTDTQYF	NA	TRBJ2-3	NA	13	TRBV24-1
TGTGCCAGCAGTGCCCTCCGGGGCACCGGGGAGCTGTTTTTT	CASSALRGTGELFF	NA	TRBJ2-2	few	14	TRBV6-1
TGCGCCAGCAGCTTGAGACATTCGAACACCGGGGAGCTGTTTTTT	CASSLRHSNTGELFF	NA	TRBJ2-2	many	15	TRBV5-1
TGCGCCAGCAGCCTACGCGGGGCCAAAGAGCAGTTCTTC	CASSLRGAKEQFF	NA	TRBJ2-1	NA	13	TRBV4-1
TGTGCCAGTATACAGACAGGGAGCACCGGGGAGCTGTTTTTT	CASIQTGSTGELFF	TRBD1	TRBJ2-2	NA	14	TRBV19
TGCAGTGCTCAGCGGGCTACCTACAATGAGCAGTTCTTC	CSAQRATYNEQFF	NA	TRBJ2-1	NA	13	TRBV20-1
TGTGCCAGCAGCTTTGCACCGGGACAGGGCTACGAGCAGTACTTC	CASSFAPGQGYEQYF	TRBD1	TRBJ2-7	many	15	TRBV5-6
TGTGCCAGCAGTTCGACAGGCAAGGGGTCTCTCTACGAGCAGTACTTC	CASSSTGKGSLYEQYF	NA	TRBJ2-7	few	16	TRBV28
TGCAGTGCTAGAGAAAGGGGGACCACTGAAGCTTTCTTT	CSARERGTTEAFF	NA	TRBJ1-1	few	13	TRBV20-1